The next 23 T cell receptor beta chains were all read from a single sample in a study of blood T cell repertoires in COVID-19. TCRdb's copy holds only in-frame clones and misses some; the assay was immunoSEQ multiplex PCR. The top ten clones hold around 3% of a sample with fewer than 200,000 clones, 60% to 80% of them seen once. The sequenced material came from peripheral blood. All receptors come from a man aged 70 or older with acute or convalescent COVID-19.

The V and J genes are TRBV28 and TRBJ1-2, with D tentatively TRBD1 (6 bases). The ends were cut back, 7 bases at V and 2 bases at J, with 14 bases in the middle. Germline-derived CDR1 and CDR2 are MDHEN and SYDVKM. The CDR3 has 14 amino acids. The CDR3, as DNA: TGTGCCAGCACCCAGCTGGACAGAAACTATGGCTACACCTTC. Translation gives CASTQLDRNYGYTF.

This rearrangement joins TRBV7-9 to TRBJ1-1; the D gene is possibly TRBD1 (5 bases). V lost 1 base and J lost 8, with 8 bases in between. This CDR3 has 12 amino acids. The germline gives CDR1 SEHNR, CDR2 FQNEAQ (reference sequence). The CDR3 reads CASSLEGKEAFF. CDR3 nucleotides: TGTGCCAGCAGCTTAGAGGGGAAGGAAGCTTTCTTT. The variable domain in full, completed from reference TRBV7-9 and TRBJ1-1, reads DTGVSQNPRHKITKRGQNVTFRCDPISEHNRLYWYRQTLGQGPEFLTYFQNEAQLEKSRLLSDRFSAERPKGSFSTLEIQRTEQGDSAMYLCASSLEGKEAFFGQGTRLTVV.

The chain recombines TRBV7-2 with TRBJ2-5; 9 positions agree with TRBD1. V shed 3 bases and J 5 bases; nucleotides not matched to a gene: 4. Germline CDR1 and CDR2: SGHTA and FQGNSA. The length of the CDR3 is 14 residues. CDR3 in amino acids: CASSFDRGKETQYF. The CDR3 nucleotides are TGTGCCAGCAGCTTTGACAGGGGGAAGGAGACCCAGTACTTC.

The CDR3, as DNA: TGCGCCAGCAGCTTGGGGACTAGCGGGGGGCATCTCACAGATACGCAGTATTTT. It specifies CASSLGTSGGHLTDTQYF. The chain couples TRBV5-1 to TRBJ2-3; 14 positions match TRBD2. V trimming: 0 bases; J trimming: 2 bases; junction bases outside the gene matches: 5. CDR3 length equals 18 residues. Germline assignment: CDR1 SGHRS and CDR2 YFSETQ.

This clone was observed a single time. V and J are TRBV28 and TRBJ2-7; 7 nucleotides align to TRBD1. Germline V gene lookup returns CDR1 MDHEN and CDR2 SYDVKM. V gave up 5 bases and J gave up 3 bases; unmatched junction bases: 13. This CDR3 region has 16 residues. The DNA for the CDR3 is TGTGCCAGCAGTGCGCCGACAGGGCTCGGAGGCTACGAGCAGTACTTC. As protein: CASSAPTGLGGYEQYF.

This clone has just a few counts. This rearrangement joins TRBV4-3 to TRBJ2-6; D possibly corresponds to TRBD1 (5 bases). This CDR3 is 19 amino acids long. CDR1 and CDR2 from the germline V gene are LGHNA and YSLEER. Deletions cut 0 bases from V and 0 bases from J, with 15 bases between. This chain's CDR3 is CASSQDRPGIGSGANVLTF. The CDR3 region has the DNA TGCGCCAGCAGCCAAGATAGGCCAGGGATCGGCTCTGGGGCCAACGTCCTGACTTTC.

This clone came up a few times. CDR3 protein: CASSSGQGLSETQYF. CDR3 sequence (DNA): TGTGCCAGCAGCTCAGGACAGGGTTTATCAGAGACCCAGTACTTC. The V and J genes are TRBV5-8 and TRBJ2-5, with TRBD1 identical over 8 bases. This CDR3 is 15 amino acids long. CDR1 is SGHTS, CDR2 YDEGEE, per germline. The V segment lost 3 bases and the J segment 4 bases; nucleotides outside the gene matches: 8.

The V and J genes are TRBV27 and TRBJ2-2, with 10 bases lining up with TRBD2. CDR1 and CDR2 (germline): MNHEY, SMNVEV (reference sequence). V gave up 6 bases and J gave up 2 bases; unmatched junction bases: 3. This CDR3 comprises 15 residues. In nucleotides, the CDR3 is TGTGCCAGCAGGGTAGCGGGGGGTAACACCGGGGAGCTGTTTTTT. Its protein product is CASRVAGGNTGELFF.

The chain joins TRBV7-2 to TRBJ1-5, with D maybe TRBD1 (5 bases). The V and J ends lost 4 bases and 1 base respectively, with 11 bases between them. In germline, CDR1 is SGHTA, CDR2 FQGNSA. The CDR3 runs 15 residues. DNA of the CDR3: TGTGCCAGCAGCTATCAAAAGGGGAGCAATCAGCCCCAGCATTTT. This encodes CASSYQKGSNQPQHF.

The V gene is TRBV5-4, the J gene TRBJ2-5, with 12 bases identical to TRBD2. Germline CDR1 reads SGHNT; CDR2 reads YYREEE (reference sequence). The CDR3 sequence is 15 residues long. The V gene end was trimmed by 3 bases and the J gene end by 4 bases; junction bases not matched to a gene: 4. Here the CDR3 reads CASSSTSGGGETQYF. DNA for the CDR3: TGTGCCAGCAGCTCGACTAGCGGGGGTGGAGAGACCCAGTACTTC.

The chain recombines TRBV7-9 with TRBJ1-2; 10 positions agree with TRBD1. Germline lookup yields CDR1 SEHNR and CDR2 FQNEAQ (reference sequence). J was trimmed by 6 bases and V by 5 bases; bases with no gene match: 3. CDR3 size: 13 residues. The CDR3 sequence: CASSQGQGNGYTF. DNA of the CDR3: TGTGCCAGCAGCCAGGGACAGGGGAATGGCTACACCTTC.

V is TRBV19 and J is TRBJ1-5, with unresolved D. V gave up 4 bases and J gave up 3 bases, with 4 bases separating them. The CDR3 has 12 amino acids. Germline assignment: CDR1 LNHDA and CDR2 SQIVND (reference sequence). The CDR3 region has the DNA TGTGCCAGTAGTACCAACAATCAGCCCCAGCATTTT. Amino acid sequence: CASSTNNQPQHF.

The J gene is TRBJ2-7, the V gene TRBV5-1; 8 bases map to TRBD2. V shed 4 bases and J 6 bases; nucleotides not matched to a gene: 18. The CDR3 is 17 amino acids. CDR1 and CDR2 from the germline V gene are SGHRS and YFSETQ. In DNA form, the CDR3 reads TGCGCCAGCAGCCGCAGTGCGGGGGGTGTCGGGAAGGGCGAGCAGTACTTC. Its protein is CASSRSAGGVGKGEQYF.

The count of this clone is one. The chain uses TRBV6-5 and TRBJ2-2, with 8 bases fitting TRBD1. V gave up 6 bases and J gave up 1 base; unmatched junction bases: 4. CDR3 size: 15 residues. Germline loops: CDR1 MNHEY, CDR2 SVGAGI. The CDR3 protein is CASRIGTGNTGELFF. The CDR3 nucleotides read TGTGCCAGCAGAATCGGGACAGGGAACACCGGGGAGCTGTTTTTT.

The rearrangement uses TRBV19 and TRBJ2-2; perhaps TRBD2 as D (7 bases). There are 16 residues in the CDR3. Germline CDR1 reads LNHDA; CDR2 reads SQIVND (reference sequence). Trimming took off 7 bases at V and 2 bases at J, with 17 bases between the two ends. CDR3 residues: CASIRKGGANTGELFF. As DNA, the CDR3 is TGTGCCAGTATCCGCAAGGGGGGGGCCAACACCGGGGAGCTGTTTTTT.

The chain has TRBV24-1 and TRBJ2-3, with 7 bases aligning to TRBD2. J was trimmed by 11 bases and V by 3 bases; bases with no gene match: 7. The CDR3 loop spans 13 amino acids. Per germline, CDR1 KGHDR and CDR2 SFDVKD. This CDR3 is CATSDGSGLQQYF. The DNA of the CDR3 is TGTGCCACCAGTGATGGGTCGGGACTACAGCAGTATTTT.

The V gene is TRBV6-5, the J gene TRBJ2-5; 10 positions agree with TRBD2. The junction had 5 bases not matched to a gene; V was cut back by 4 bases and J by 3 bases. The CDR3 loop spans 15 amino acids. Germline-derived CDR1 and CDR2 are MNHEY and SVGAGI. This CDR3 is CASSLLTSGKETQYF. CDR3 DNA: TGTGCCAGCAGTTTGTTAACTAGCGGGAAAGAGACCCAGTACTTC.

The gene calls are TRBV20-1 and TRBJ2-3; 9 nucleotides line up with TRBD2. The V gene's germline CDR1 is DFQATT and CDR2 SNEGSKA (reference sequence). The CDR3 spans 14 residues. Trimming at V came to 3 bases and at J to 5 bases, leaving 6 bases not matched to a gene. CDR3 amino acids: CSASIAGVIDTQYF. The CDR3 DNA follows: TGCAGTGCTAGTATAGCGGGGGTAATAGATACGCAGTATTTT.

The chain is built from TRBV6-5 and TRBJ1-2, with a possible D match to TRBD1 (5 bases). This CDR3 is built from 13 residues. From germline, CDR1 is MNHEY and CDR2 SVGAGI. V was trimmed by 6 bases and J by 4 bases, leaving 12 bases between them. The CDR3 region is CASSGSGVYGYTF. In DNA form, the CDR3 reads TGTGCCAGCAGCGGGTCGGGGGTCTATGGCTACACCTTC.

The chain uses TRBV3-1 (or the pseudogene TRBV3-2) and TRBJ2-4, with 7 bases aligning to TRBD1. This CDR3 spans 16 amino acids. Germline CDR1 reads LGHDT; CDR2 reads YNNKEL (reference sequence). V lost 6 bases, J lost 6 bases, and 14 bases stayed unmatched. CDR3 bases: TGTGCCAGCAGGGCCTCGGACAGGAGTCCCTTAAACATTCAGTACTTC. It specifies CASRASDRSPLNIQYF.

The rearrangement joins TRBV18 to TRBJ2-3, with 12 bases fitting TRBD2. V lost 2 bases to trimming and J lost 4 bases; unmatched junction nucleotides: 7. Germline CDR1 and CDR2: KGHSH and LQKENI. This CDR3 is 17 amino acids long. CDR3 DNA: TGTGCCAGCTCACCAGCCCTAGCGGGGGGGCCGGCAGATACGCAGTATTTT. Translating gives CASSPALAGGPADTQYF.

The chain is built from TRBV30 and TRBJ1-4; D possibly corresponds to TRBD1 (5 bases). The V and J ends lost 2 bases and 8 bases respectively, with 15 bases between them. Germline assignment: CDR1 GTSNPN and CDR2 SVGIG (reference sequence). This CDR3 is 14 amino acids long. CDR3 DNA sequence: TGTGCCTGGAGTAAGGGACTCGGTGGGGAAAAACTGTTTTTT. It encodes CAWSKGLGGEKLFF. The variable domain in full, completed from reference TRBV30 and TRBJ1-4, reads SQTIHQWPATLVQPVGSPLSLECTVEGTSNPNLYWYRQAAGRGLQLLFYSVGIGQISSEVPQNLSASRPQDRQFILSSKKLLLSDSGFYLCAWSKGLGGEKLFFGSGTQLSVL.

The chain combines TRBV24-1 with TRBJ1-6; D call uncertain. The V end lost 1 base, the J end lost 0 bases, and 18 bases lay between the germline ends. The germline gives CDR1 KGHDR, CDR2 SFDVKD. This CDR3 has 20 amino acids. CDR3 nucleotide sequence: TGTGCCACCAGTGATTTTCCAAGACACAGCTTAAGCTCCTATAATTCACCCCTCCACTTT. Its protein product is CATSDFPRHSLSSYNSPLHF.